A single sample gave rise to the 32 T cell receptor beta chains below, sequenced in a study of blood T cell repertoires in COVID-19. Sequencing was performed with immunoSEQ multiplex PCR; in TCRdb, only in-frame clones are kept and a portion is missing. The table records some 80,000 clones, about 86% of them present only once. The sample consisted of peripheral blood. Source of these receptors: a woman of 80 years or more in a cohort sampled during active or convalescent COVID-19.

On this clone: The DNA is omitted, as the CDR3 cannot be located on it reliably, and the CDR3 follows TCRdb's listing. V is TRBV21-1 and J is TRBJ2-5; TRBD1, the D gene given by the table, was not confirmed from the DNA. TRBV21-1 is flagged as a pseudogene. Ends included, the CDR3 has 16 residues. This CDR3 reads CASRSVGQGAEETQYF.

The rearrangement joins TRBV30 to TRBJ1-5, with D possibly TRBD1 on 6 matching bases. The CDR3 totals 13 residues. V was shortened by 2 bases and J by 4 bases, with 9 bases between the two germline ends. Germline V lookup: CDR1 GTSNPN, CDR2 SVGIG (reference sequence). The CDR3: CAWSLQGNQPQHF. CDR3 nucleotide sequence: TGTGCCTGGAGTCTCCAGGGGAATCAGCCCCAGCATTTT. Based on the CDR3 plus reference TRBV30 and TRBJ1-5, the full variable domain is SQTIHQWPATLVQPVGSPLSLECTVEGTSNPNLYWYRQAAGRGLQLLFYSVGIGQISSEVPQNLSASRPQDRQFILSSKKLLLSDSGFYLCAWSLQGNQPQHFGDGTRLSIL.

The V and J genes are TRBV9 and TRBJ2-3; D possibly corresponds to TRBD2 (6 bases). This CDR3 has 13 residues. V shed 6 bases and J shed 0 bases, with 8 bases lying between them. Looked up from germline, CDR1 is SGDLS and CDR2 is YYNGEE. The CDR3: CASTRGSTDTQYF. The CDR3 DNA sequence: TGTGCCAGCACGCGGGGTAGCACAGATACGCAGTATTTT.

The chain is built from TRBV19 and TRBJ1-1; 8 positions match TRBD1. With V trimmed by 3 bases and J by 6 bases, 6 bases remained unmatched. This CDR3 spans 14 amino acids. CDR1 and CDR2 (germline): LNHDA, SQIVND (reference sequence). In nucleotides, the CDR3 is TGTGCCAGTAGTATGGGCAGGGGGCTTCCTGAAGCTTTCTTT. This encodes CASSMGRGLPEAFF.

The chain has TRBV19 and TRBJ1-2; 8 bases are a match to TRBD1. From germline, CDR1 is LNHDA and CDR2 SQIVND (reference sequence). CDR3 length equals 17 residues. The junction had 14 bases not matched to a gene; V was cut back by 4 bases and J by 4 bases. The CDR3 sequence is CASSRRGQEQGGYGYTF. CDR3 coding DNA: TGTGCCAGTAGTAGACGGGGACAGGAACAAGGCGGCTATGGCTACACCTTC.

J is TRBJ1-1 and V is TRBV7-3; D may be TRBD1 (6 bases). Germline V gene lookup returns CDR1 SGHTA and CDR2 FQGTGA. V gave up 2 bases and J gave up 1 base, with 11 bases separating them. The CDR3 totals 15 residues. CDR3 in amino acids: CASSLVPGANTEAFF. In DNA, the CDR3 is TGTGCCAGCAGCTTAGTGCCAGGGGCGAACACTGAAGCTTTCTTT.

J is TRBJ1-5 and V is TRBV3-1 (or the pseudogene TRBV3-2); maybe TRBD1 (6 bases). Germline V gene sequence: CDR1 LGHDT, CDR2 YNNKEL (reference sequence). Trimming pared 1 base from V and 8 bases from J, leaving 15 bases between. The CDR3 is 15 residues long. The CDR3 loop is CASSQGTGFNEPQHF. DNA of the CDR3: TGTGCCAGCAGCCAAGGAACAGGGTTTAATGAGCCCCAGCATTTT.

The V and J genes are TRBV4-2 and TRBJ1-5; no clear D gene. There are 15 residues in the CDR3. V was trimmed by 2 bases and J by 8 bases, leaving 16 bases between them. Germline V gene lookup returns CDR1 LGHNA and CDR2 YNFKEQ. The CDR3 reads CASSQLRGSSEPQHF. The CDR3 coding sequence is TGTGCCAGCAGCCAACTTCGCGGTTCGTCGGAGCCCCAGCATTTT.

This sequence joins TRBV6-5 and TRBJ1-2; D remains ambiguous. This CDR3 is built from 15 residues. V lost 7 bases to trimming and J lost 7 bases, with 22 bases between them. The germline V gene encodes CDR1 MNHEY and CDR2 SVGAGI. The CDR3 here is CASTQPGKAAGGYTF. The CDR3 nucleotides read TGTGCCAGCACACAACCCGGAAAGGCGGCGGGTGGCTACACCTTC.

The chain is built from TRBV5-5 and TRBJ1-3; tentatively, D is TRBD1 (5 bases). This CDR3 spans 13 amino acids. The V gene's germline CDR1 is SGHKS and CDR2 YYEKEE (reference sequence). V shed 6 bases and J shed 1 base, with 8 bases lying between them. The CDR3 reads CASTRGSGNTIYF. The DNA for the CDR3 is TGTGCCAGCACGCGGGGGTCTGGAAACACCATATATTTT. Drawing the rest from reference TRBV5-5 and TRBJ1-3, the complete variable domain is DAGVTQSPTHLIKTRGQQVTLRCSPISGHKSVSWYQQVLGQGPQFIFQYYEKEERGRGNFPDRFSARQFPNYSSELNVNALLLGDSALYLCASTRGSGNTIYFGEGSWLTVV.

The V and J genes are TRBV15 and TRBJ2-7; TRBD2 might be the D (5 bases). The V gene lost 1 base and the J gene lost 12 bases, with 13 bases spanning the gap. The germline V gene encodes CDR1 LNHNV and CDR2 YYDKDF (reference sequence). The CDR3 covers 12 residues. The chain's CDR3 is CATSRAEGIRYF. The DNA of the CDR3 is TGTGCCACCAGCAGAGCCGAGGGAATTCGGTACTTC. The full variable domain, completed using reference TRBV15 and TRBJ2-7, is DAMVIQNPRYQVTQFGKPVTLSCSQTLNHNVMYWYQQKSSQAPKLLFHYYDKDFNNEADTPDNFQSRRPNTSFCFLDIRSPGLGDTAMYLCATSRAEGIRYFGPGTRLTVT.

In its sample, this clone was seen once. The chain links TRBV18 to TRBJ1-1; D gene ambiguous. The CDR3 is 12 residues long. Germline values: CDR1 KGHSH, CDR2 LQKENI. Trimming cost V 5 bases and J 0 bases, with 4 bases left between them. In DNA form, the CDR3 reads TGTGCCAGCTCAGGAGTGAACACTGAAGCTTTCTTT. Residues: CASSGVNTEAFF.

This chain links TRBV19 with TRBJ1-2; 8 positions agree with TRBD1. The CDR3 has 15 residues. Looked up from germline, CDR1 is LNHDA and CDR2 is SQIVND (reference sequence). Germline trimming cut 0 bases from V and 8 bases from J; bases unmatched to any gene: 8. The CDR3 loop reads CASSIDGTGLRGYTF. CDR3 in DNA: TGTGCCAGTAGTATAGACGGGACAGGCCTTAGGGGCTACACCTTC.

The chain combines TRBV28 with TRBJ1-5, with D possibly matching TRBD1 (5 bases). V lost 8 bases, J lost 3 bases, and 14 bases lay in between. There are 14 residues in the CDR3. Germline CDR1 MDHEN, CDR2 SYDVKM. This CDR3 is CASLRDSLNQPQHF. CDR3 DNA sequence: TGTGCCAGCCTACGGGACTCCCTCAATCAGCCCCAGCATTTT. The complete variable domain, with remaining parts taken from reference TRBV28 and TRBJ1-5, reads DVKVTQSSRYLVKRTGEKVFLECVQDMDHENMFWYRQDPGLGLRLIYFSYDVKMKEKGDIPEGYSVSREKKERFSLILESASTNQTSMYLCASLRDSLNQPQHFGDGTRLSIL.

The chain is built from TRBV3-1 (or the pseudogene TRBV3-2) and TRBJ1-6; 9 nucleotides line up with TRBD1. The J segment lost 7 bases and the V segment lost 4 bases, leaving 8 bases of the junction unmatched. This CDR3 spans 16 amino acids. CDR1 and CDR2 (germline): LGHDT, YNNKEL (reference sequence). CDR3 in amino acids: CASSPSDRGWNSPLHF. CDR3 sequence (DNA): TGTGCCAGCAGCCCTTCAGACAGGGGGTGGAATTCACCCCTCCACTTT.

The chain joins TRBV10-3 to TRBJ2-1; TRBD2 agrees at 9 bases. Per germline, CDR1 ENHRY and CDR2 SYGVKD. After removal of 6 bases from V and 1 base from J, the junction contained 7 bases not matched to a gene. CDR3 length equals 16 residues. The CDR3 loop reads CAISGASGTSYNEQFF. The CDR3 nucleotides read TGTGCCATCAGCGGCGCTAGCGGGACATCCTACAATGAGCAGTTCTTC.

This clone was recorded once. The chain recombines TRBV5-6 with TRBJ2-2, with D unclear. Germline V gene sequence: CDR1 SGHDT, CDR2 YYEEEE. The CDR3 has 14 residues. V dropped 0 bases and J dropped 5 bases, with 8 bases sitting between them. CDR3 residues: CASSLDYSTGELFF. CDR3 DNA sequence: TGTGCCAGCAGCTTGGACTACTCAACCGGGGAGCTGTTTTTT.

The chain employs TRBV7-3 and TRBJ1-5; D is ambiguous. Germline-derived CDR1 and CDR2 are SGHTA and FQGTGA. CDR3 size: 12 residues. Trimming cost V 5 bases and J 6 bases, with 8 bases left between them. In nucleotides, the CDR3 is TGTGCCAGCAGCCCCCGACTTCAGCCCCAGCATTTT. This translates into CASSPRLQPQHF. The variable domain in full, completed from reference TRBV7-3 and TRBJ1-5, reads GAGVSQTPSNKVTEKGKYVELRCDPISGHTALYWYRQSLGQGPEFLIYFQGTGAADDSGLPNDRFFAVRPEGSVSTLKIQRTERGDSAVYLCASSPRLQPQHFGDGTRLSIL.

In this sample, this clone turned up once. DNA of the CDR3: TGTGCCAGCAGCTCAATCGGGACTAGCCCCCATGAGCAGTTCTTC. Translated: CASSSIGTSPHEQFF. The rearrangement links TRBV11-3 to TRBJ2-1; TRBD2 matches at 9 bases. Germline V gene lookup returns CDR1 SGHNT and CDR2 YENEEA. With 4 bases clipped from V and 8 bases from J, the junction kept 9 bases outside the gene matches. The CDR3 has 15 residues.

V is TRBV5-1 and J is TRBJ1-4; 7 positions match TRBD1. After removal of 0 bases from V and 8 bases from J, the junction contained 10 bases not matched to a gene. CDR1 is SGHRS, CDR2 YFSETQ, per germline. The CDR3 consists of 16 residues. Written as DNA, the CDR3 is TGCGCCAGCAGCTTGGAGGTCGGAGGGGGCAACGAAAAACTGTTTTTT. Encoded protein: CASSLEVGGGNEKLFF.

This chain uses TRBV19 with TRBJ2-5; 12 bases map to TRBD2. Germline V gene sequence: CDR1 LNHDA, CDR2 SQIVND (reference sequence). V gave up 5 bases and J gave up 2 bases; unmatched junction bases: 12. The CDR3 runs 18 residues. The DNA for the CDR3 is TGTGCCAGTAGTCCACGTCTAGCGGGAGGGCCAGGACAAGAGACCCAGTACTTC. Amino acid sequence: CASSPRLAGGPGQETQYF. Filled out from reference TRBV19 and TRBJ2-5, the complete variable domain reads DGGITQSPKYLFRKEGQNVTLSCEQNLNHDAMYWYRQDPGQGLRLIYYSQIVNDFQKGDIAEGYSVSREKKESFPLTVTSAQKNPTAFYLCASSPRLAGGPGQETQYFGPGTRLLVL.

This chain joins TRBV3-1 (or the pseudogene TRBV3-2) and TRBJ1-3; perhaps TRBD1 as D (6 bases). Germline V gene lookup returns CDR1 LGHDT and CDR2 YNNKEL (reference sequence). V was cut by 4 bases and J by 0 bases, with 16 bases left in between. The CDR3 runs 17 residues. The CDR3 sequence: CASSPTHGQLSGNTIYF. For the CDR3, the DNA is TGTGCCAGCAGCCCCACTCACGGACAGCTCTCTGGAAACACCATATATTTT.

The chain joins TRBV7-8 to TRBJ2-3, with 13 bases matching TRBD2. Looked up from germline, CDR1 is SGHVS and CDR2 is FQNEAQ. There are 18 residues in the CDR3. V lost 3 bases, J lost 5 bases, and 11 bases stayed unmatched. The CDR3 spells CASSFPSPGTSGIDTQYF. The CDR3 DNA sequence: TGTGCCAGCAGCTTCCCCAGTCCCGGGACTAGCGGGATAGATACGCAGTATTTT.

V is TRBV19 and J is TRBJ1-1; TRBD1 matches 10 bases. V lost 4 bases, J lost 1 base, and 9 bases stayed unmatched. The CDR3 consists of 17 residues. Germline loops: CDR1 LNHDA, CDR2 SQIVND (reference sequence). CDR3 loop: CASSTRDRGRPNTEAFF. The CDR3, as DNA: TGTGCCAGTAGTACCCGGGACAGGGGCCGACCGAACACTGAAGCTTTCTTT.

This clone was detected a few times. The chain uses TRBV10-3 and TRBJ1-6, with 9 nucleotides matching TRBD1. J gave up 7 bases and V 7 bases, and 5 bases lay outside the gene matches. The germline CDR1 and CDR2 sequences are ENHRY and SYGVKD. CDR3 length: 14 amino acids. The CDR3 coding sequence is TGTGCCATCACCCAGGGACAGGGCAATTCACCCCTCCACTTT. Its protein product is CAITQGQGNSPLHF.

The rearrangement uses TRBV11-3 and TRBJ2-1; 10 bases line up with TRBD2. J was trimmed by 8 bases and V by 5 bases; bases with no gene match: 15. Germline V gene sequence: CDR1 SGHNT, CDR2 YENEEA. The CDR3 spans 17 residues. The CDR3 nucleotides read TGTGCCAGCAGCCCAGGGGCCTACAGCGGGAGGGGCGATGAGCAGTTCTTC. Its protein is CASSPGAYSGRGDEQFF.

The chain is built from TRBV5-8 and TRBJ1-3; 8 nucleotides align to TRBD1. The CDR3 contains 15 residues. Germline V gene lookup returns CDR1 SGHTS and CDR2 YDEGEE. V lost 4 bases, J lost 2 bases, and 5 bases stayed unmatched. DNA of the CDR3: TGTGCCAGCAGCGGGGGGACAGGACCTGGAAACACCATATATTTT. Protein sequence: CASSGGTGPGNTIYF.

This chain uses TRBV7-8 with TRBJ2-1, with 9 bases lining up with TRBD1. J was trimmed by 7 bases and V by 5 bases; bases with no gene match: 9. Per germline, CDR1 SGHVS and CDR2 FQNEAQ. This CDR3 spans 15 amino acids. The CDR3 nucleotides are TGTGCCAGCAGCCTGCAAGGGACAGGGTCAAATGAGCAGTTCTTC. Its protein is CASSLQGTGSNEQFF.

The rearrangement uses TRBV29-1 and TRBJ2-1; D remains ambiguous. V shed 5 bases and J shed 0 bases, with 11 bases lying between them. Germline V gene lookup returns CDR1 SQVTM and CDR2 ANQGSEA. The CDR3 length is 14 residues. CDR3 coding DNA: TGCAGCGTTCGCGGCGGTAGCTCCTACAATGAGCAGTTCTTC. Its translation: CSVRGGSSYNEQFF.

The rearrangement uses TRBV12-3 or TRBV12-4 and TRBJ2-5, with a weak D call TRBD1 (7 bases). V was pared by 6 bases and J by 4 bases, with 12 bases between. The CDR3 has 13 residues. CDR3 residues: CASRAQGGETQYF. The CDR3 nucleotides are TGTGCCAGCAGGGCTCAGGGGGGAGAGACCCAGTACTTC.

The V and J genes are TRBV5-1 and TRBJ2-5; D gene ambiguous. This CDR3 has 14 amino acids. Germline V gene sequence: CDR1 SGHRS, CDR2 YFSETQ. With 4 bases removed from V and 2 bases from J, the gap between germline ends came to 12 bases. CDR3 bases: TGCGCCAGCAGCACCGACTTACGTCAAGAGACCCAGTACTTC. This codes for CASSTDLRQETQYF.

This sequence joins TRBV21-1 and TRBJ1-3; TRBD1, the D gene given by the table, was not confirmed from the DNA. TRBV21-1 is reported as a pseudogene. The CDR3 consists of 17 residues. The CDR3 region is CARRLFTGGIAGNTIYF. CDR3 nucleotides: TGTGCCAGGAGATTATTTACAGGGGGCATAGCTGGAAACACCATATATTTT.